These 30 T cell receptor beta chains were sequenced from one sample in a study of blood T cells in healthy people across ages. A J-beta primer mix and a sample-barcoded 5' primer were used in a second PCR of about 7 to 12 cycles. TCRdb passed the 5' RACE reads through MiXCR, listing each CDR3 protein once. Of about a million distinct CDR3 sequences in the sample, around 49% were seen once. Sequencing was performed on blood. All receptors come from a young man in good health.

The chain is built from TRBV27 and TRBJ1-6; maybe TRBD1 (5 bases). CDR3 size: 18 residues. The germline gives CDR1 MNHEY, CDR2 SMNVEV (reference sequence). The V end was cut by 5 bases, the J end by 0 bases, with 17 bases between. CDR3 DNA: TGTGCCAGCAGTGGACGGGACGGATTCAGCTCCTATAATTCACCCCTCCACTTT. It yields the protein CASSGRDGFSSYNSPLHF.

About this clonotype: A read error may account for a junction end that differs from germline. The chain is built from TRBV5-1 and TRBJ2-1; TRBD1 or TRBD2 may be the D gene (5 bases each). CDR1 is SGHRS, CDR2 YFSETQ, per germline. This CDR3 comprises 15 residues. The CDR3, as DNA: TGCGCCGGCAGCTTGGCCGGGATGGGGGTCAATGAGCAGTTCTTC. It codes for CAGSLAGMGVNEQFF.

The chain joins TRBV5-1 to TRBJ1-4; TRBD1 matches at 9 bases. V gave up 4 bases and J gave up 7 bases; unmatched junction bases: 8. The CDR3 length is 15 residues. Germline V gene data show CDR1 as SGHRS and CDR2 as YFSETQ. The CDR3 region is CASSATGGRSEKLFF. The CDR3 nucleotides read TGCGCCAGCAGCGCGACAGGGGGACGGAGTGAAAAACTGTTTTTT.

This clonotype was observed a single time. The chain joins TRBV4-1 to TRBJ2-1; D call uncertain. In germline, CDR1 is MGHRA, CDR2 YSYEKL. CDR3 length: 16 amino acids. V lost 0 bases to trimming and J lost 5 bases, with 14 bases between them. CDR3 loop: CASSQDWAGDDNEQFF. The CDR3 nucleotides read TGCGCCAGCAGCCAAGATTGGGCCGGAGACGACAATGAGCAGTTCTTC.

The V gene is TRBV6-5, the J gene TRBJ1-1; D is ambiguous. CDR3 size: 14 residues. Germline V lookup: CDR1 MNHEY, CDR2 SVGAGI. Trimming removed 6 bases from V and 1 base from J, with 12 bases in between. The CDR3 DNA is TGTGCCAGCAGCCGAGGAAAGGGGAACACTGAAGCTTTCTTT. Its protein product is CASSRGKGNTEAFF.

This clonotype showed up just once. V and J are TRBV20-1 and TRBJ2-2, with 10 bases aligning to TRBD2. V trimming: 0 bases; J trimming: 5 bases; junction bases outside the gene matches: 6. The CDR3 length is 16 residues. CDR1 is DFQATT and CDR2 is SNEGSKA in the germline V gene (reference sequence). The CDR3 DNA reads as TGCAGTGCTAGAGATCGTATTAGCGGGGGGACCGGGGAGCTGTTTTTT. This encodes CSARDRISGGTGELFF.

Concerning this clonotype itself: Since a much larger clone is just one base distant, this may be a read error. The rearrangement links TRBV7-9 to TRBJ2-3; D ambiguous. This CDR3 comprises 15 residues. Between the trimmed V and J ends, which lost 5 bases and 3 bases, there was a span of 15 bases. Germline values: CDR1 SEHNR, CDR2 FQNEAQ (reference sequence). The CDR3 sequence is CASSPKMRVTDTQYF. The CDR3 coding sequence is TGTGCCAGCAGCCCCAAAATGAGAGTAACAGATACGCAGTATTTT.

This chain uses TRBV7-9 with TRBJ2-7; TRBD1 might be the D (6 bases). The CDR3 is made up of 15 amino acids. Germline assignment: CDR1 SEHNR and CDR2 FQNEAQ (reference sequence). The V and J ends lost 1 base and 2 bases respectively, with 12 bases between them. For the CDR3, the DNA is TGTGCCAGCAGCTTAGGGGCAGGGGACACCTACGAGCAGTACTTC. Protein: CASSLGAGDTYEQYF.

CDR3 region: CASSLKGALQETQYF. The CDR3 coding sequence is TGTGCCAGCAGCTTGAAGGGGGCCCTACAAGAGACCCAGTACTTC. The V call is TRBV5-6, the J call TRBJ2-7; 7 positions match TRBD1. The J call may be wrong; the DNA end is better matched by TRBJ2-5. CDR3 length: 15 amino acids. Germline V lookup: CDR1 SGHDT, CDR2 YYEEEE.

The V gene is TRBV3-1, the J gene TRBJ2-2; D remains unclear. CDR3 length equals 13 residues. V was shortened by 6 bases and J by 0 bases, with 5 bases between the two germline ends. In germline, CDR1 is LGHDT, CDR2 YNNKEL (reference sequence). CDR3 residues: CASRPTNTGELFF. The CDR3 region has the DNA TGTGCCAGCAGGCCTACGAACACCGGGGAGCTGTTTTTT.

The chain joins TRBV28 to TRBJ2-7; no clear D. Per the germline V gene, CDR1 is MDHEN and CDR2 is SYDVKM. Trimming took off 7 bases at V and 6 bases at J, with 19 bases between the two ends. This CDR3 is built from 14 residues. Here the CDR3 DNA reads TGTGCCAGCACCGCCGACATGGAGAAGGGCGAGCAGTACTTC. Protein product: CASTADMEKGEQYF.

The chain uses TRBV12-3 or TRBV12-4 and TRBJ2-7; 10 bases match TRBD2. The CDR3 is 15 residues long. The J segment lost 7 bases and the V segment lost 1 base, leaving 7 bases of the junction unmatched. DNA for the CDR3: TGTGCCAGCAGTTTAGTACTAGCGGGAAGCAAAGAGCAGTACTTC. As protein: CASSLVLAGSKEQYF.

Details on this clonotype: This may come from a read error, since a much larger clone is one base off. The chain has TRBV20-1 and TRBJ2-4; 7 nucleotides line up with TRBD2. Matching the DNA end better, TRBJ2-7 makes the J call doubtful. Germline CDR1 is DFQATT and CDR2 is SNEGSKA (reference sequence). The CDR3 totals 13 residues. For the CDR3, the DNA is TGCAGTGCTGGACGGGGGGAACCCTACGAGCAGTACTTC. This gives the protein CSAGRGEPYEQYF.

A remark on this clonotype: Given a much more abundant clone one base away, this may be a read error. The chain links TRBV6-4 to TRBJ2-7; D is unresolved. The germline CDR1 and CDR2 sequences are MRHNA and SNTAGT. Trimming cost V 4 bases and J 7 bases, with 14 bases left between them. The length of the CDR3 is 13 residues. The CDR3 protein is CASSGDRYNEQYF. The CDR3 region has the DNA TGTGCCAGCAGTGGTGACCGGTACAATGAGCAGTACTTC.

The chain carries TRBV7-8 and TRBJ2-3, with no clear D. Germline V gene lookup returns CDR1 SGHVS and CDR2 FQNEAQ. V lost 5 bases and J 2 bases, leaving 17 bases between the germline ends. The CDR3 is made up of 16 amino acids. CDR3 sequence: CASSLTQPRSTDTQYF. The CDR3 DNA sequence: TGTGCCAGCAGCCTGACCCAACCAAGGTCCACAGATACGCAGTATTTT.

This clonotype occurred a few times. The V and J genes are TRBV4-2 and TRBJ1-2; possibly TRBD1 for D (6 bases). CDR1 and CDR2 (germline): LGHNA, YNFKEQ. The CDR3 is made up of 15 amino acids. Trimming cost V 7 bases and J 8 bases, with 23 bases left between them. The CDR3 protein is CASNPGDKGLAGYTF. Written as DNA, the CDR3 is TGTGCCAGCAACCCAGGGGACAAGGGGCTGGCAGGCTACACCTTC.

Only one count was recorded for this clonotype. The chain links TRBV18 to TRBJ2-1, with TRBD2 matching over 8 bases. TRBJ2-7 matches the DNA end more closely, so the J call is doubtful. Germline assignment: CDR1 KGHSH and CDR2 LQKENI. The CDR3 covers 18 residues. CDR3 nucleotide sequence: TGTGCCAGCTCACCACCTATGGATAGCGGGGTTTCCTACAATGAGCAGTACTTC. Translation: CASSPPMDSGVSYNEQYF.

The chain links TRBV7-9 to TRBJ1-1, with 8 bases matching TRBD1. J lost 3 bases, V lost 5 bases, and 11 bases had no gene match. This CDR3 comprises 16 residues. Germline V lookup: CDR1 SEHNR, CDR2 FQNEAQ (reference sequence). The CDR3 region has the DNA TGTGCCAGCAGCGTACGACAGGGGAAGGTTGACACTGAAGCTTTCTTT. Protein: CASSVRQGKVDTEAFF.

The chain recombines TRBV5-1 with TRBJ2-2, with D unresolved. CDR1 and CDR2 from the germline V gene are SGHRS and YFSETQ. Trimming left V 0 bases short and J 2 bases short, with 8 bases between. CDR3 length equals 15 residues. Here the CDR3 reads CASSLVGTNTGELFF. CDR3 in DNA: TGCGCCAGCAGCTTGGTGGGCACTAACACCGGGGAGCTGTTTTTT.

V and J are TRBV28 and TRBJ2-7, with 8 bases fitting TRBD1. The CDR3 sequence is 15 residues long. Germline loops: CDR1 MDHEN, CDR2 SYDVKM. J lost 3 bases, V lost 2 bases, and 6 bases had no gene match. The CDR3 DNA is TGTGCCAGCAGTTTAGACCGGACAGGGTACTACGAGCAGTACTTC. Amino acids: CASSLDRTGYYEQYF.

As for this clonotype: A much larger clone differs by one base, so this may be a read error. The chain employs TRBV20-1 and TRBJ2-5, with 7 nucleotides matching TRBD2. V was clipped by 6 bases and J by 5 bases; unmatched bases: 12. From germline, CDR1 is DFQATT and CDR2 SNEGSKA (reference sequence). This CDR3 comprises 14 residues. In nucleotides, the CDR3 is TGCAGTGCCAGGGCTGGGGGGGACGCCGAGACCCAGTACTTC. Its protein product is CSARAGGDAETQYF.

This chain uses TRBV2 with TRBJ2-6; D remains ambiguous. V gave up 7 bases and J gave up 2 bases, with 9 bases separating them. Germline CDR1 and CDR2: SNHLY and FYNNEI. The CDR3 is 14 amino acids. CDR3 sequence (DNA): TGTGCCAGCACAAAAGGCCCTGGGGCCAACGTCCTGACTTTC. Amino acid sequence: CASTKGPGANVLTF.

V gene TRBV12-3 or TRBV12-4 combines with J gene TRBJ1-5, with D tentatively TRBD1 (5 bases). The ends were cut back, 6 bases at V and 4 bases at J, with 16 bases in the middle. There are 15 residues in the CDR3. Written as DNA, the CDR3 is TGTGCCAGCAGGCCCCAGGGTTTAGGAAATCAGCCCCAGCATTTT. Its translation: CASRPQGLGNQPQHF.

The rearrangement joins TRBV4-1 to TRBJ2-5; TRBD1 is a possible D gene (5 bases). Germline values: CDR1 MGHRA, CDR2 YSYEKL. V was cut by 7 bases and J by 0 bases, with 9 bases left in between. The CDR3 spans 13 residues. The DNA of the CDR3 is TGCGCCAGCAAGGGGTTGGACCAAGAGACCCAGTACTTC. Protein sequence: CASKGLDQETQYF.

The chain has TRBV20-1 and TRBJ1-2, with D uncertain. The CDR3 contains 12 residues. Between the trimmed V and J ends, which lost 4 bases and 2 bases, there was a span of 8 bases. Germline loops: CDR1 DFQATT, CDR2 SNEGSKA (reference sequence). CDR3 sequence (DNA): TGCAGTGCTATTTGGGTAAACTATGGCTACACCTTC. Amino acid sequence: CSAIWVNYGYTF.

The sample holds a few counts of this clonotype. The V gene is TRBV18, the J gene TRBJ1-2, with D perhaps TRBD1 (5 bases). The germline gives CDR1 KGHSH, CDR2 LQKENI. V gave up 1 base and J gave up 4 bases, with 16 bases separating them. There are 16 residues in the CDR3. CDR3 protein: CASSPLPGQGGYGYTF. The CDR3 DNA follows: TGTGCCAGCTCACCACTCCCGGGGCAGGGCGGCTATGGCTACACCTTC. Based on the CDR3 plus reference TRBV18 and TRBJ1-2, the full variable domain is NAGVMQNPRHLVRRRGQEARLRCSPMKGHSHVYWYRQLPEEGLKFMVYLQKENIIDESGMPKERFSAEFPKEGPSILRIQQVVRGDSAAYFCASSPLPGQGGYGYTFGSGTRLTVV.

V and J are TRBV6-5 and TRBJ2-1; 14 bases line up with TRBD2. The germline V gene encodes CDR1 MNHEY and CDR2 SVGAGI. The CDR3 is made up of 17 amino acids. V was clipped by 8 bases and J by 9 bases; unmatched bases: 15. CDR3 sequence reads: CASRISKTSGGAVEQFF. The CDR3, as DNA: TGTGCCAGCCGGATTTCCAAGACTAGCGGGGGGGCAGTTGAGCAGTTCTTC.

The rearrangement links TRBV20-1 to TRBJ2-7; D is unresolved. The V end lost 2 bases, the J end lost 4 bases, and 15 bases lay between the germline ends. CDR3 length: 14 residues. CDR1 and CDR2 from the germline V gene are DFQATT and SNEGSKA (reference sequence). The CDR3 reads CSARMAEGSYEQYF. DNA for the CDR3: TGCAGTGCTAGAATGGCAGAAGGTTCGTACGAGCAGTACTTC.

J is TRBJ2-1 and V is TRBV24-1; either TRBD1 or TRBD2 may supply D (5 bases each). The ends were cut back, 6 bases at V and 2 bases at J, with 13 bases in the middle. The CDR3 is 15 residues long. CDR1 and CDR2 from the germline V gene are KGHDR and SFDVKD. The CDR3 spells CATSSGDEAYNEQFF. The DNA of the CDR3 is TGTGCCACCAGTAGTGGGGACGAAGCCTACAATGAGCAGTTCTTC.

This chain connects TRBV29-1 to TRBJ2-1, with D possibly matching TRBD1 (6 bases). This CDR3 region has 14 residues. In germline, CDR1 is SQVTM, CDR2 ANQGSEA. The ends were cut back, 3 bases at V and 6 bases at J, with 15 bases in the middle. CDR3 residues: CSVEGHLKRNEQFF. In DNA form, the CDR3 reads TGCAGCGTTGAGGGACACCTAAAACGCAATGAGCAGTTCTTC.